Below are 30 T cell receptor beta chains sequenced from a single sample in a study of Ad26.COV2.S vaccination and SARS-CoV-2 variants. Profiling relied on immunoSEQ multiplex PCR, and the TCRdb table lists in-frame clones only, not all of them. This table holds a few hundred thousand clones, 80% to 95% found once. Treatment denoted: some 19 received Ad26.COV2.S at low or high dose, single or two shots; about 5 received placebo; per-sample allocation not given. Sampling happened 63 days after the first vaccine or placebo injection. The sample was peripheral blood, taken in a trial of Ad26.COV2.S vaccine versus placebo. These receptors were collected from a person between 18 and 59 years old who received the Ad26.COV2.S COVID-19 vaccine or a placebo.

The chain links TRBV24-1 to TRBJ2-7; the D is unclear. This CDR3 region has 13 residues. Germline V lookup: CDR1 KGHDR, CDR2 SFDVKD. V shed 6 bases and J shed 3 bases, with 11 bases lying between them. Written as DNA, the CDR3 is TGTGCCACCAGTCAGTCAGGTCGCTACGAGCAGTACTTC. Its protein is CATSQSGRYEQYF.

The genes are TRBV9 and TRBJ2-3; possibly TRBD2 for D (6 bases). Trimming pared 0 bases from V and 2 bases from J, leaving 13 bases between. The CDR3 is 16 residues long. Germline V lookup: CDR1 SGDLS, CDR2 YYNGEE. The CDR3 spells CASSVAGGDNTDTQYF. CDR3 DNA: TGTGCCAGCAGCGTAGCTGGCGGGGATAACACAGATACGCAGTATTTT.

The chain uses TRBV30 and TRBJ2-7, with 9 bases that match TRBD1. The CDR3 totals 16 residues. Germline values: CDR1 GTSNPN, CDR2 SVGIG (reference sequence). The trim removed 1 base at V and 0 bases at J, leaving 7 bases unmatched. The CDR3 DNA sequence: TGTGCCTGGAGTGAGGGTTGGGACAGGGTCTCCTACGAGCAGTACTTC. Protein: CAWSEGWDRVSYEQYF.

The chain links TRBV29-1 to TRBJ2-1; D unresolved. Per the germline V gene, CDR1 is SQVTM and CDR2 is ANQGSEA. Between the trimmed V and J ends, which lost 2 bases and 0 bases, there was a span of 11 bases. The CDR3 has 15 residues. CDR3 in amino acids: CSVEIRQSSYNEQFF. CDR3 DNA: TGCAGCGTTGAAATTCGGCAAAGCTCCTACAATGAGCAGTTCTTC.

This clone was seen once. V is TRBV5-6 and J is TRBJ1-1, with TRBD1 matching 7 bases. The germline V gene encodes CDR1 SGHDT and CDR2 YYEEEE. CDR3 length equals 13 residues. V dropped 3 bases and J dropped 6; count of bases not matched to a gene: 5. CDR3 sequence reads: CASSSRTGAEAFF. CDR3 in DNA: TGTGCCAGCAGCTCCCGGACAGGTGCTGAAGCTTTCTTT.

Written as DNA, the CDR3 is TGCGCCAGCAGCTTCAGGGGGCAGGTAACAGATACGCAGTATTTT. This gives the protein CASSFRGQVTDTQYF. This sequence joins TRBV5-1 and TRBJ2-3; 8 bases are a match to TRBD1. Germline V gene sequence: CDR1 SGHRS, CDR2 YFSETQ. The V segment lost 2 bases and the J segment 3 bases; nucleotides outside the gene matches: 5. The CDR3 spans 15 residues.

The chain combines TRBV6-2 or TRBV6-3 with TRBJ2-3; perhaps TRBD2 as D (5 bases). Germline V gene sequence: CDR1 MNHEY, CDR2 SVGEGT. Trimming pared 3 bases from V and 6 bases from J, leaving 16 bases between. This CDR3 spans 15 amino acids. For the CDR3, the DNA is TGTGCCAGCAGTTATTGGCTAGCTACTATGGATACGCAGTATTTT. It yields the protein CASSYWLATMDTQYF.

The sample holds a few counts of this clone. The chain couples TRBV30 to TRBJ1-5; D unresolved. The CDR3 is 13 residues long. Deletions cut 1 base from V and 4 bases from J, with 8 bases between. Germline values: CDR1 GTSNPN, CDR2 SVGIG (reference sequence). DNA for the CDR3: TGTGCCTGGAGTGGGCTCGTGAATCAGCCCCAGCATTTT. Protein product: CAWSGLVNQPQHF.

The V and J genes are TRBV5-6 and TRBJ2-1, with D unclear. The CDR3 is 12 residues long. Per the germline V gene, CDR1 is SGHDT and CDR2 is YYEEEE. V lost 4 bases to trimming and J lost 10 bases, with 12 bases between them. For the CDR3, the DNA is TGTGCCAGCAGCCAAAAAAGACGGGAGCAGTTCTTC. Protein sequence: CASSQKRREQFF.

CDR3 loop: CAWSVNRGNTIYF. CDR3 bases: TGTGCCTGGAGTGTAAACAGGGGCAACACCATATATTTT. The chain employs TRBV30 and TRBJ1-3; TRBD1 matches 7 bases. The germline V gene encodes CDR1 GTSNPN and CDR2 SVGIG (reference sequence). This CDR3 comprises 13 residues. Germline trimming cut 0 bases from V and 7 bases from J; bases unmatched to any gene: 3.

This chain links TRBV28 with TRBJ1-5; D remains unclear. Deletions cut 6 bases from V and 9 bases from J, with 9 bases between. The CDR3 length is 11 residues. CDR1 MDHEN and CDR2 SYDVKM come from the germline V gene. The CDR3 loop is CASREYGPQHF. CDR3 DNA: TGTGCCAGCAGGGAGTATGGGCCCCAGCATTTT.

V is TRBV24-1 and J is TRBJ2-6; 7 nucleotides match TRBD1. CDR1 is KGHDR, CDR2 SFDVKD, per germline. This CDR3 contains 16 residues. Trimming took 4 bases from V and 1 from J; bases not matched to a gene: 3. The CDR3 DNA sequence: TGTGCCACCAGTGACTGGACAGGTTCTGGGGCCAACGTCCTGACTTTC. This translates into CATSDWTGSGANVLTF.

This chain connects TRBV2 to TRBJ2-5; D is perhaps TRBD2 (5 bases). CDR1 and CDR2 (germline): SNHLY, FYNNEI. The CDR3 contains 14 residues. Between the trimmed V and J ends, which lost 5 bases and 1 base, there was a span of 11 bases. The CDR3 loop reads CASSRTLTQETQYF. In nucleotides, the CDR3 is TGTGCCAGCAGTCGGACTCTAACCCAAGAGACCCAGTACTTC. Filled out from reference TRBV2 and TRBJ2-5, the complete variable domain reads EPEVTQTPSHQVTQMGQEVILRCVPISNHLYFYWYRQILGQKVEFLVSFYNNEISEKSEIFDDQFSVERPDGSNFTLKIRSTKLEDSAMYFCASSRTLTQETQYFGPGTRLLVL.

The chain is built from TRBV3-1 (or the pseudogene TRBV3-2) and TRBJ1-1; D unresolved. Germline V CDR1 and CDR2: LGHDT, YNNKEL (reference sequence). There are 15 residues in the CDR3. Trimming left V 1 base short and J 1 base short, with 10 bases between. The CDR3 region is CASSQVPPGNTEAFF. The CDR3 DNA sequence: TGTGCCAGCAGCCAAGTACCCCCGGGGAACACTGAAGCTTTCTTT.

The chain carries TRBV7-9 and TRBJ2-2, with D possibly TRBD2 on 6 matching bases. V shed 3 bases and J shed 5 bases, with 10 bases lying between them. The germline V gene has CDR1 SEHNR and CDR2 FQNEAQ (reference sequence). CDR3 length: 14 amino acids. In DNA form, the CDR3 reads TGTGCCAGCAGCTTGCGACTAGGAACCGGGGAGCTGTTTTTT. Translating it yields CASSLRLGTGELFF.

The chain employs TRBV2 and TRBJ2-7, with D possibly being TRBD1 or TRBD2 (7 bases each). There are 14 residues in the CDR3. Germline V gene lookup returns CDR1 SNHLY and CDR2 FYNNEI. The V end was cut by 3 bases, the J end by 6 bases, with 15 bases between. CDR3 DNA sequence: TGTGCCAGCAGTGAGAGGGCAGGGGGGGCCGAGCAGTACTTC. Protein sequence: CASSERAGGAEQYF.

The chain combines TRBV18 with TRBJ1-1, with TRBD1 identical over 7 bases. The J segment lost 0 bases and the V segment lost 4 bases, leaving 23 bases of the junction unmatched. Germline CDR1 reads KGHSH; CDR2 reads LQKENI. CDR3 length equals 21 residues. The CDR3 sequence: CASSRGVGTAKYQGVNTEAFF. The CDR3 DNA reads TGTGCCAGCTCACGGGGTGTGGGGACAGCCAAATATCAAGGGGTGAACACTGAAGCTTTCTTT.

This chain uses TRBV5-1 with TRBJ2-7; no clear D. The germline V gene encodes CDR1 SGHRS and CDR2 YFSETQ. This CDR3 comprises 14 residues. Trimming took off 0 bases at V and 1 base at J, with 8 bases between the two ends. CDR3 in amino acids: CASSLEWGSYEQYF. The CDR3 coding sequence is TGCGCCAGCAGCTTGGAGTGGGGATCCTACGAGCAGTACTTC.

V gene TRBV6-5 combines with J gene TRBJ2-1, with 10 bases matching TRBD2. Looked up from germline, CDR1 is MNHEY and CDR2 is SVGAGI. The CDR3 totals 13 residues. The ends lost 8 bases at V and 4 bases at J; junction bases unmatched: 2. DNA of the CDR3: TGTGCCAGCGGACTAGCGGTTTACAATGAGCAGTTCTTC. Protein sequence: CASGLAVYNEQFF.

For the CDR3, the DNA is TGTGCCATCAGTGAGGCCCAAAGCTCTGGAAACACCATATATTTT. This translates into CAISEAQSSGNTIYF. The chain recombines TRBV10-3 with TRBJ1-3, with D hard to call. The V gene lost 2 bases and the J gene lost 0 bases, with 8 bases spanning the gap. The CDR3 spans 15 residues. Per the germline V gene, CDR1 is ENHRY and CDR2 is SYGVKD.

The genes are TRBV18 and TRBJ1-1; no clear D. The CDR3 extends over 15 amino acids. Per the germline V gene, CDR1 is KGHSH and CDR2 is LQKENI. V shed 2 bases and J shed 4 bases, with 14 bases lying between them. This CDR3 is CASSPVRAEGTEAFF. Written as DNA, the CDR3 is TGTGCCAGCTCACCAGTAAGGGCAGAAGGCACTGAAGCTTTCTTT.

V usage is TRBV7-2 and J usage is TRBJ1-1; D ambiguous. The CDR3 runs to 13 residues. V was clipped by 6 bases and J by 2 bases, with 10 bases between them. Germline V gene sequence: CDR1 SGHTA, CDR2 FQGNSA. This CDR3 is CASRVAANTEAFF. DNA for the CDR3: TGTGCCAGCAGGGTCGCGGCTAACACTGAAGCTTTCTTT.

This rearrangement joins TRBV30 to TRBJ2-2; D gene ambiguous. The CDR3 is 12 residues long. V lost 5 bases and J 6 bases, leaving 10 bases between the germline ends. Germline CDR1 GTSNPN, CDR2 SVGIG (reference sequence). CDR3 DNA: TGTGCCTGGGACTCAGAGGCCGGGGAGCTGTTTTTT. Translating gives CAWDSEAGELFF.

Only one count was recorded for this clone. This chain uses TRBV28 with TRBJ1-5; D not certain. CDR1 and CDR2 (germline): MDHEN, SYDVKM. The V gene lost 5 bases and the J gene lost 2 bases, with 13 bases spanning the gap. CDR3 length: 15 amino acids. Here the CDR3 reads CASSPLGEGNQPQHF. In DNA, the CDR3 is TGTGCCAGCAGTCCCCTCGGTGAAGGCAATCAGCCCCAGCATTTT.

The V gene is TRBV29-1, the J gene TRBJ1-4, with D possibly TRBD1 on 5 matching bases. CDR1 is SQVTM and CDR2 is ANQGSEA in the germline V gene. The CDR3 spans 14 residues. V dropped 4 bases and J dropped 3 bases, with 12 bases sitting between them. This chain's CDR3 is CSVVPRGANEKLFF. As DNA, the CDR3 is TGCAGCGTTGTACCGAGGGGAGCTAATGAAAAACTGTTTTTT. Complete variable domain (other parts from reference TRBV29-1 and TRBJ1-4): SAVISQKPSRDICQRGTSLTIQCQVDSQVTMMFWYRQQPGQSLTLIATANQGSEATYESGFVIDKFPISRPNLTFSTLTVSNMSPEDSSIYLCSVVPRGANEKLFFGSGTQLSVL.

The chain employs TRBV7-9 and TRBJ2-7; 9 nucleotides agree with TRBD2. V dropped 7 bases and J dropped 0; count of bases not matched to a gene: 4. CDR1 is SEHNR and CDR2 is FQNEAQ in the germline V gene (reference sequence). This CDR3 contains 14 residues. The CDR3 is CASTRTSDSYEQYF. The CDR3 nucleotides read TGTGCCAGCACCCGGACTAGCGACTCCTACGAGCAGTACTTC.

A word on this clone: In the same sample, other DNA sequences code for this CDR3. The V and J genes are TRBV4-3 and TRBJ2-7, with unresolved D. This CDR3 contains 15 residues. Trimming took off 0 bases at V and 0 bases at J, with 9 bases between the two ends. CDR1 and CDR2 from the germline V gene are LGHNA and YSLEER. The CDR3 DNA reads as TGCGCCAGCAGCCAAGATGGTGCGAGCTCCTACGAGCAGTACTTC. Its protein product is CASSQDGASSYEQYF.

This clone was observed a single time. The rearrangement joins TRBV6-1 to TRBJ2-2; 9 bases fit TRBD2. The CDR3 has 16 amino acids. V shed 4 bases, J shed 1 base, and the junction held 4 bases outside the gene matches. Germline V lookup: CDR1 MNHNS, CDR2 SASEGT. The CDR3 nucleotides are TGTGCCAGCAGTGTTCAGCGGGAGGAGAACACCGGGGAGCTGTTTTTT. Encoded protein: CASSVQREENTGELFF.

This rearrangement joins TRBV18 to TRBJ1-2; the match to TRBD1 covers 8 bases. Per germline, CDR1 KGHSH and CDR2 LQKENI. V gave up 3 bases and J gave up 2 bases; unmatched junction bases: 5. This CDR3 spans 15 amino acids. CDR3 nucleotide sequence: TGTGCCAGCTCACCCGACTCAGGGGGCAACTATGGCTACACCTTC. The encoded protein is CASSPDSGGNYGYTF.

The chain has TRBV6-5 and TRBJ2-3, with D unclear. Germline-derived CDR1 and CDR2 are MNHEY and SVGAGI. V was pared by 5 bases and J by 11 bases, with 14 bases between. The CDR3 extends over 12 amino acids. CDR3 sequence: CASSPPSPRQYF. The CDR3 DNA follows: TGTGCCAGCAGTCCTCCTTCCCCCCGGCAGTATTTT.